What follows are 5 T cell receptor beta chains derived from one specimen sequenced in a study of CD8+ T cells in alopecia areata. RNA extraction and reverse transcription yielded cDNA as sequencing template. Using immunoSEQ multiplex PCR, the repertoire was profiled, and TCRdb retains in-frame clones only, with some absent. The sample has some 190,000 clones; more than 55% are singletons. Stated treatment: oral pan-JAK inhibitor, 5-10 mg twice daily. Sequencing used CD4+ T cells sorted from blood, obtained between weeks 44 and 45, from a patient treated with tofacitinib. The receptors shown here come from a human donor with alopecia areata.

The sample holds a few counts of this clone. The J gene is TRBJ1-1, the V gene TRBV9; D not certain. Trimming removed 1 base from V and 2 bases from J, with 6 bases in between. Germline-derived CDR1 and CDR2 are SGDLS and YYNGEE. The CDR3 spans 13 residues. The CDR3 reads CASSVSPNTEAFF. The CDR3 nucleotides read TGTGCCAGCAGCGTATCCCCTAACACTGAAGCTTTCTTT.

The chain uses TRBV30 and TRBJ1-5; no firm D call. CDR3 length: 13 amino acids. With 7 bases removed from V and 2 bases from J, the gap between germline ends came to 12 bases. Germline CDR1 and CDR2: GTSNPN and SVGIG (reference sequence). Here the CDR3 reads CASNSGGNQPQHF. DNA of the CDR3: TGTGCCTCCAATTCCGGGGGCAATCAGCCCCAGCATTTT.

This clone was seen a handful of times. The genes are TRBV28 and TRBJ2-1; 12 nucleotides agree with TRBD2. The CDR3 has 16 amino acids. Unmatched junction bases numbered 8, after V lost 4 bases and J lost 7 bases. The V gene's germline CDR1 is MDHEN and CDR2 SYDVKM. The CDR3 is CASSSPSGGARNEQFF. Written as DNA, the CDR3 is TGTGCCAGCAGTTCCCCTAGCGGGGGGGCCAGGAATGAGCAGTTCTTC.

The V call is TRBV19, the J call TRBJ2-7; 10 bases match TRBD1. Germline V gene lookup returns CDR1 LNHDA and CDR2 SQIVND (reference sequence). The CDR3 runs 14 residues. J was trimmed by 4 bases and V by 5 bases; bases with no gene match: 5. The CDR3 region has the DNA TGTGCCAGTAGTTCCAGACAGGGGGCGTACGAGCAGTACTTC. This encodes CASSSRQGAYEQYF.

A note on this clone: Other DNA sequences in this specimen translate into the identical CDR3. V gene TRBV29-1 combines with J gene TRBJ1-5, with 11 bases identical to TRBD1. CDR3 length: 13 amino acids. J gave up 4 bases and V 6 bases, and 2 bases lay outside the gene matches. The germline V gene encodes CDR1 SQVTM and CDR2 ANQGSEA. This CDR3 reads CSVGTGGNQPQHF. The CDR3, as DNA: TGCAGCGTGGGGACAGGGGGGAATCAGCCCCAGCATTTT.